This is a list of T cell receptor beta chains from one sample in a study of T cell responses to AZD1222 COVID-19 vaccine. The table came from immunoSEQ multiplex PCR; TCRdb's copy has only in-frame clones and leaves some out. The table shows 95,000 to 150,000 clones, with more than 70% occurring only once. The sequencing here drew on peripheral blood, taken on day 0 of AZD1222 vaccination. The receptors derive from an adult in good health. Both conserved end residues are part of each CDR3. Each record gives: CDR3 length, D gene, J gene, V gene, clone size, CDR3 DNA, CDR3 protein. D genes are given only for firm matches. Some rows mark clone size as missing; the rest say once, few, many or name a class of expanded clone.

13 | NA | TRBJ1-2 | TRBV12-3/TRBV12-4 | NA | TGTGCCAGCAGTTTCCCGGGGTACTATGGCTACACCTTC | CASSFPGYYGYTF
15 | TRBD1 | TRBJ2-1 | TRBV11-1 | NA | TGTGCCAGCACCCGGAGACAGGGGGTTGGAGATGAGCAGTTCTTC | CASTRRQGVGDEQFF
15 | NA | TRBJ1-5 | TRBV10-3 | NA | TGTGCCATCAGTGGTGGACAGACTAGCAATCAGCCCCAGCATTTT | CAISGGQTSNQPQHF
13 | NA | TRBJ1-4 | TRBV6-2/TRBV6-3 | NA | TGTGCCAGCAGCCGACTCGGTCCGGAGGAACTGTTTTTT | CASSRLGPEELFF
16 | TRBD2 | TRBJ2-7 | TRBV10-3 | NA | TGTGCCATCAGCCCAGGGACTAGCGGGAGATTAGGCGAGCAGTACTTC | CAISPGTSGRLGEQYF
13 | TRBD1 | TRBJ1-2 | TRBV24-1 | NA | TGTGCCACCAGTGACCCTGACAGGGGGGGCTACACCTTC | CATSDPDRGGYTF
13 | NA | TRBJ2-3 | TRBV27 | once | TGTGCCAGCAGCCCAGGGAGACCAGATACGCAGTATTTT | CASSPGRPDTQYF
18 | NA | TRBJ1-4 | TRBV5-8 | NA | TGTGCCAGCAGCTTGGAGGTTAGGACAGTGGCAACTAATGAAAAACTGTTTTTT | CASSLEVRTVATNEKLFF
15 | NA | TRBJ1-1 | TRBV7-2 | NA | TGTGCCAGCAGCTTACTATGGGGGCCTGAAACTGAAGCTTTCTTT | CASSLLWGPETEAFF
16 | NA | TRBJ1-2 | TRBV18 | NA | TGTGCCAGCTCACCGAGCCAAACAGGGAGTACCTATGGCTACACCTTC | CASSPSQTGSTYGYTF
15 | TRBD1 | TRBJ1-1 | TRBV27 | NA | TGTGCCAGCAGTCCACTGGGACAGGGGAACACTGAAGCTTTCTTT | CASSPLGQGNTEAFF
13 | NA | TRBJ1-1 | TRBV3-1/TRBV3-2 | NA | TGTGCCAGCAGCCAACCTCAGAACACTGAAGCTTTCTTT | CASSQPQNTEAFF
13 | NA | TRBJ1-2 | TRBV3-1/TRBV3-2 | few | TGTGCCAGCAGCCGTGAGCTCTACTATGGCTACACCTTC | CASSRELYYGYTF
14 | NA | TRBJ2-2 | TRBV24-1 | NA | TGTGCCACCAGCTCCGGGATGCACACCGGGGAGCTGTTTTTT | CATSSGMHTGELFF
15 | TRBD2 | TRBJ2-1 | TRBV6-6 | NA | TGTGCCAGCAGGCTCTGGACTAGCGGGGGCAATGAGCAGTTCTTC | CASRLWTSGGNEQFF
15 | NA | TRBJ2-5 | TRBV29-1 | NA | TGCAGCGTTGTCGGGAGCAGGGGTACTCAAGAGACCCAGTACTTC | CSVVGSRGTQETQYF
17 | TRBD1 | TRBJ1-2 | TRBV7-3 | NA | TGTGCCAGCAGCTTACGATTCCCCCCGGACAGGGGTAATGGCTACACCTTC | CASSLRFPPDRGNGYTF
13 | NA | TRBJ1-2 | TRBV7-3 | few | TGTGCCAGCAGCTTAACCGGGGCAGGGGGCTACACCTTC | CASSLTGAGGYTF
19 | TRBD2 | TRBJ2-3 | TRBV4-1 | NA | TGCGCCAGCAGCCAAGATTGGGGCGAGCGGGGGAGCCACACAGATACGCAGTATTTT | CASSQDWGERGSHTDTQYF
14 | NA | TRBJ1-6 | TRBV6-6 | NA | TGTGCCAGCAGTTACGGCGGCAATAATTCACCCCTCCACTTT | CASSYGGNNSPLHF
14 | NA | TRBJ1-6 | TRBV2 | once | TGTGCCAGCAGTGAATCTATGGCAGGGAAATTAGGTGCCTTT | CASSESMAGKLGAF
15 | TRBD1 | TRBJ1-5 | TRBV19 | NA | TGTGCCAGTAGTAGGACAGGGGACAGCAATCAGCCCCAGCATTTT | CASSRTGDSNQPQHF
12 | NA | TRBJ1-2 | TRBV10-1 | once | TGCGCCACCGCCTCCCCGGTTTATGGCTACACCTTC | CATASPVYGYTF
14 | NA | TRBJ1-2 | TRBV3-1/TRBV3-2 | NA | TGTGCCAGCAGCTCTGTTGGGGGTAACTATGGCTACACCTTC | CASSSVGGNYGYTF
14 | NA | TRBJ2-7 | TRBV7-8 | NA | TGTGCCAGCAGCTTAGATCCGGGGACCTACGAGCAGTACTTC | CASSLDPGTYEQYF
16 | TRBD1 | TRBJ2-5 | TRBV19 | NA | TGTGCCAGTAGTATCGGGACAGGGGGGGTCCAAGAGACCCAGTACTTC | CASSIGTGGVQETQYF
15 | TRBD2 | TRBJ2-1 | TRBV5-1 | NA | TGCGCCAGCAGCTTAGGACTAGCGGGAGTGGATGAGCAGTTCTTC | CASSLGLAGVDEQFF
14 | TRBD1 | TRBJ2-4 | TRBV9 | NA | TGTGCCAGCACCCTCGGACAGGGGGGGAACATTCAGTACTTC | CASTLGQGGNIQYF
16 | TRBD2 | TRBJ2-7 | TRBV27 | NA | TGTGCCAGCATGTGGACTAGCGGGAGCACGGTCTACGAGCAGTACTTC | CASMWTSGSTVYEQYF
14 | NA | TRBJ2-2 | TRBV7-9 | few | TGTGCCAGCAGCCGGGACTCCAACACCGGGGAGCTGTTTTTT | CASSRDSNTGELFF
13 | NA | TRBJ2-1 | TRBV9 | NA | TGTGCCAGCAGCGTAGCAGGGAGCCATGAGCAGTTCTTC | CASSVAGSHEQFF
13 | NA | TRBJ1-1 | TRBV6-4 | NA | TGTGCCAGCAGCGTCGGATTAGGGACTGAAGCTTTCTTT | CASSVGLGTEAFF
13 | NA | TRBJ2-2 | TRBV10-1 | few | TGCGCCAGCAGTGGAACAGGAACCGGGGAGCTGTTTTTT | CASSGTGTGELFF
14 | NA | TRBJ2-1 | TRBV5-1 | NA | TGCGCCAGCAGCTCCGAGAGGGGGATGAGTGCGCAGTTCTTC | CASSSERGMSAQFF
17 | NA | TRBJ1-1 | TRBV2 | few | TGTGCCAGCAGACCCACCACAGGGTTCGGCCAGAAACCTGAAGCTTTCTTT | CASRPTTGFGQKPEAFF
18 | TRBD2 | TRBJ2-7 | TRBV15 | NA | TGTGCCACCAGCAGGGAGCTAGCGGGAGGGCCCCAATCCTACGAGCAGTACTTC | CATSRELAGGPQSYEQYF
15 | NA | TRBJ1-5 | TRBV5-8 | NA | TGTGCCAGCAGCCAAATCAGTGCGAGCAATCAGCCCCAGCATTTT | CASSQISASNQPQHF